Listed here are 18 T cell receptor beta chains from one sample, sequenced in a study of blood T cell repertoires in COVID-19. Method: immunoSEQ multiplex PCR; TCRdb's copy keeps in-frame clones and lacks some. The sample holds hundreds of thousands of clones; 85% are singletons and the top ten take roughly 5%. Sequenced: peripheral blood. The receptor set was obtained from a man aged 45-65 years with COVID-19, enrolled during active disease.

CDR3 in DNA: TGTGCCAGCAGCGGGCAGGGGGCGCCTGGGGCCAACGTCCTGACTTTC. The encoded protein is CASSGQGAPGANVLTF. This chain joins TRBV4-2 and TRBJ2-6; 8 positions match TRBD1. V lost 5 bases and J lost 2; bases outside the gene matches: 5. The CDR3 is 16 residues long. Germline CDR1 reads LGHNA; CDR2 reads YNFKEQ.

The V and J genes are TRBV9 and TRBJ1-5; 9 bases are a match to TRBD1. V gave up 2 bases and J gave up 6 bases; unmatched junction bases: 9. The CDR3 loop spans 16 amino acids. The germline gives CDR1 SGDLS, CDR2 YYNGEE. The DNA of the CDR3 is TGTGCCAGCAGCGTGGGGACAGGGATAGATAGTCAGCCCCAGCATTTT. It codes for CASSVGTGIDSQPQHF.

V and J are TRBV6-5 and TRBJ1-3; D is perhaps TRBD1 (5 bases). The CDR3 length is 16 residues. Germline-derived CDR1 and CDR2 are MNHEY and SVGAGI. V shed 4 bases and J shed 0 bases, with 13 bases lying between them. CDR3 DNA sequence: TGTGCCAGCAGTTTGGGGTTCGACAGCTCTGGAAACACCATATATTTT. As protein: CASSLGFDSSGNTIYF.

CDR3 sequence: CSVTGPNGEKLFF. The CDR3 DNA reads as TGCAGCGTTACGGGTCCGAATGGTGAAAAACTGTTTTTT. The gene calls are TRBV29-1 and TRBJ1-4; D is uncertain. The germline V gene has CDR1 SQVTM and CDR2 ANQGSEA. This CDR3 comprises 13 residues. V lost 5 bases and J lost 7, with 14 bases in between.

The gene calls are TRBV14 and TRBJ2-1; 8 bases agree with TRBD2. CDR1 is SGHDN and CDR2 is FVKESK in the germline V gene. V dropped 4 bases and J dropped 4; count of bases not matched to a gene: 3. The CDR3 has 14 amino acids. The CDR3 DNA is TGTGCCAGCAGCCCCGTAGCGGGGTACAATGAGCAGTTCTTC. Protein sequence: CASSPVAGYNEQFF.

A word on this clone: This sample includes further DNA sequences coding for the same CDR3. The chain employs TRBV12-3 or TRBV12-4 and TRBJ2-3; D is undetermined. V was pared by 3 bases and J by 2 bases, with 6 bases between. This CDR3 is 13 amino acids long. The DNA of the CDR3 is TGTGCCAGCAGTTTGAGGCTCACAGATACGCAGTATTTT. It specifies CASSLRLTDTQYF.

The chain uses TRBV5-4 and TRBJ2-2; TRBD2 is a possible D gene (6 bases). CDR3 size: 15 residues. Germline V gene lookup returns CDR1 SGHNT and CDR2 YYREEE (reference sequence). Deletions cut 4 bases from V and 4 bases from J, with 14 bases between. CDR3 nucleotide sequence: TGTGCCAGCAGCCGCGAGGCTAGCGTCACCGGGGAGCTGTTTTTT. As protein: CASSREASVTGELFF.

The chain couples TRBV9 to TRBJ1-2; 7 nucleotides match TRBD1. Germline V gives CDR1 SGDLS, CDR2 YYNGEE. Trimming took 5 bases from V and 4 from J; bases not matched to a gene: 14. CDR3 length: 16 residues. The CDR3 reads CASSRDSPVQVYGYTF. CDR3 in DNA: TGTGCCAGCAGTCGGGACAGTCCAGTTCAGGTCTATGGCTACACCTTC.

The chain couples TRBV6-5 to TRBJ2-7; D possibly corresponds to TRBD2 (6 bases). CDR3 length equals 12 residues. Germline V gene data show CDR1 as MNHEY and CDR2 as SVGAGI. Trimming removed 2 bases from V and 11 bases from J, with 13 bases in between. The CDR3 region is CASSYPGGVEYF. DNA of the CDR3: TGTGCCAGCAGTTACCCTGGAGGGGTGGAGTACTTC.

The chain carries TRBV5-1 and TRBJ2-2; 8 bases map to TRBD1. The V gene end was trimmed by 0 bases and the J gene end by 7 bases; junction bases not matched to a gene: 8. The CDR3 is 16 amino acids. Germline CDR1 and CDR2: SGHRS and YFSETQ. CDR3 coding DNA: TGCGCCAGCAGCTTGGATGGACAGGGAGGTGGCGGGGAGCTGTTTTTT. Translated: CASSLDGQGGGGELFF.

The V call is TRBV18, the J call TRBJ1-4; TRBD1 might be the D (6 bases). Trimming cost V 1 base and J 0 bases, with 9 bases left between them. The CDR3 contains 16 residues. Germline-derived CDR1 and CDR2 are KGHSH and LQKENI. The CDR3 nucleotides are TGTGCCAGCTCACCACTACAGGGAACAACTAATGAAAAACTGTTTTTT. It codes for CASSPLQGTTNEKLFF.

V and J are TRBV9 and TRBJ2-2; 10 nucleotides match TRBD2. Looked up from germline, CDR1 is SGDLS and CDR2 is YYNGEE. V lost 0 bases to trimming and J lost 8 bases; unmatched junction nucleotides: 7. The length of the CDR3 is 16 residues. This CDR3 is CASSVGLAGVMGELFF. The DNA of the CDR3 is TGTGCCAGCAGCGTAGGGCTAGCGGGGGTAATGGGGGAGCTGTTTTTT. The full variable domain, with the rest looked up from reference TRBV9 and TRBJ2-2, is DSGVTQTPKHLITATGQRVTLRCSPRSGDLSVYWYQQSLDQGLQFLIQYYNGEERAKGNILERFSAQQFPDLHSELNLSSLELGDSALYFCASSVGLAGVMGELFFGEGSRLTVL.

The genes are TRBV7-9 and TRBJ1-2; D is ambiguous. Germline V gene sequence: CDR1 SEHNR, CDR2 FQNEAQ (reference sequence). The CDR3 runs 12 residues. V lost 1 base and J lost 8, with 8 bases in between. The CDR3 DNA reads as TGTGCCAGCAGCTTAGTCGGGGTCGGCTACACCTTC. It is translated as CASSLVGVGYTF.

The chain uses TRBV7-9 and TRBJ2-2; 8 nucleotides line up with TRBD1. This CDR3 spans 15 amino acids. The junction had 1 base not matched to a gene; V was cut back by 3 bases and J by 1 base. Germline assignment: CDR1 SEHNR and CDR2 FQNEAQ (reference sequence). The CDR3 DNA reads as TGTGCCAGCAGCTTTGGACAGGGGAACACCGGGGAGCTGTTTTTT. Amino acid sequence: CASSFGQGNTGELFF.

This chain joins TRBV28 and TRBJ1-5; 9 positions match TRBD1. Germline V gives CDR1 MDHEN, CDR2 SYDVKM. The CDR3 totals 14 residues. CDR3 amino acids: CAWARQGGYQPQHF. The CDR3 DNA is TGTGCATGGGCCCGACAGGGGGGATATCAGCCCCAGCATTTT.

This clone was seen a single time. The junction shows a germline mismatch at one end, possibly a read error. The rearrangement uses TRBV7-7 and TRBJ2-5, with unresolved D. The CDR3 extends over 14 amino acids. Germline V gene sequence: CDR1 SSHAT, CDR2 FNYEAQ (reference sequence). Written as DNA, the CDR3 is TGTGCTAGCAGCGCGAGGTCTCTTAAAGAGACCCAGTACTTC. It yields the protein CASSARSLKETQYF.

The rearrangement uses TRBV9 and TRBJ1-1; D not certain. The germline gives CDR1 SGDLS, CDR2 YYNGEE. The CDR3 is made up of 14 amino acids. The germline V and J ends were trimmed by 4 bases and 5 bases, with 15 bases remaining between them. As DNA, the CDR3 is TGTGCCAGCAGCACCACCGACGGAGGGACTGAAGCTTTCTTT. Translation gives CASSTTDGGTEAFF.

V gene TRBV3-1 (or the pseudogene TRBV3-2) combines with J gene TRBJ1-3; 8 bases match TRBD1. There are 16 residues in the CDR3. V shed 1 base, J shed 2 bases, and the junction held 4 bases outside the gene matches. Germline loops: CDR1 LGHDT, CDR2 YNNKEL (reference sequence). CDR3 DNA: TGTGCCAGCAGCCAAGTATGGACAGGGACTGGAAACACCATATATTTT. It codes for CASSQVWTGTGNTIYF.